This T cell receptor (beta chain) was documented in a study of blood T cell repertoires in COVID-19. Background on the study: T cells, B-cell-depleted T cells, or PBMCs supplied cDNA or gDNA.

Per germline, CDR1 SGHDT and CDR2 YYEEEE. The J segment lost 0 bases and the V segment lost 7 bases, leaving 6 bases of the junction unmatched. The CDR3 runs to 14 residues. Measured with immunoSEQ multiplex PCR; TCRdb has only the in-frame clones, and not every one. The sample consists of under 150,000 clones, approximately 85% of them appearing once. The clonotype was recovered from an elderly man with acute or convalescent COVID-19. Specimen: peripheral blood. The V gene is TRBV5-6, the J gene TRBJ2-5; 7 bases line up with TRBD1. The CDR3 DNA sequence: TGTGCCAGCGAACCGACAGGGTACCAAGAGACCCAGTACTTC. This translates into CASEPTGYQETQYF.